This TCR beta chain originates from a study of blood T cell repertoires in COVID-19. Study summary: Sites in the United States, Italy and Spain provided acute and convalescent COVID-19 samples.

Under the authors' procedure: Estimation of nucleated cell counts relied on the amplification of reference gene primers. Clones were read by immunoSEQ multiplex PCR, and TCRdb kept only the in-frame ones, dropping some. From that table come the V and J calls and clone size; the DNA was used to work out D and trimming. The sample has approximately 200,000 clones, about 79% seen once; the top ten hold about 1.3%. Germline lookup yields CDR1 SGHRS and CDR2 YFSETQ. The V end was cut by 0 bases, the J end by 1 base, with 16 bases between. The CDR3 is made up of 17 amino acids. Sequenced material: PBMCs or T cells enriched from blood (not recorded which). The TCR originated in a woman in her thirties or forties with acute COVID-19. This chain joins TRBV5-1 and TRBJ2-5; tentative D call: TRBD2 (6 bases). CDR3: CASSLGPQGGTQETQYF. The DNA of the CDR3 is TGCGCCAGCAGCTTGGGCCCTCAGGGCGGGACCCAAGAGACCCAGTACTTC.